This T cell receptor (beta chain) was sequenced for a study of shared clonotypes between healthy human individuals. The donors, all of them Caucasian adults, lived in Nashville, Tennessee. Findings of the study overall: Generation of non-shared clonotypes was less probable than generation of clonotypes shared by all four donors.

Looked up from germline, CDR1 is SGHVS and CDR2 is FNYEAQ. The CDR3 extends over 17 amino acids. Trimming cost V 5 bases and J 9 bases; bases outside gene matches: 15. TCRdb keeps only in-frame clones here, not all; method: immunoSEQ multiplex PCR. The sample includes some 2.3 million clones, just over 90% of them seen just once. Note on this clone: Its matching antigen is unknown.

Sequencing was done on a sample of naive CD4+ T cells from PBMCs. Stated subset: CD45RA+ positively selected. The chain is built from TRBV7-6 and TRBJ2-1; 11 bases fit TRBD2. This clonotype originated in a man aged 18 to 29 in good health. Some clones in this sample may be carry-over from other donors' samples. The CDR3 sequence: CASSPRAGTSGVGEQFF. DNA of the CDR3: TGTGCCAGCAGCCCCCGGGCCGGGACTAGCGGTGTTGGTGAGCAGTTCTTC.